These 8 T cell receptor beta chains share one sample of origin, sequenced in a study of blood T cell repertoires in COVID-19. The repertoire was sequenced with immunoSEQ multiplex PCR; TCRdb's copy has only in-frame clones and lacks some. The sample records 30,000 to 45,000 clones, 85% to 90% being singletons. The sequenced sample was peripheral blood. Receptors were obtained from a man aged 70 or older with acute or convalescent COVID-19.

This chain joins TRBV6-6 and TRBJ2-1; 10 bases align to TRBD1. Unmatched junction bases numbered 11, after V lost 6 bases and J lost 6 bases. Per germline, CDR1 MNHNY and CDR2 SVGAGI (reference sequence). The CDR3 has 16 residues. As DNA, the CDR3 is TGTGCCAGCAGCAAGGGACAGGGGATCAGGAGCAATGAGCAGTTCTTC. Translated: CASSKGQGIRSNEQFF.

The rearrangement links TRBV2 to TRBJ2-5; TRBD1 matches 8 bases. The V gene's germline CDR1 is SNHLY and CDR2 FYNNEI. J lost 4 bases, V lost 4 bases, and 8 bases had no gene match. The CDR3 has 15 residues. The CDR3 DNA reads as TGTGCCAGCAGTGTCATGACAGGGGTGGGAGAGACCCAGTACTTC. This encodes CASSVMTGVGETQYF.

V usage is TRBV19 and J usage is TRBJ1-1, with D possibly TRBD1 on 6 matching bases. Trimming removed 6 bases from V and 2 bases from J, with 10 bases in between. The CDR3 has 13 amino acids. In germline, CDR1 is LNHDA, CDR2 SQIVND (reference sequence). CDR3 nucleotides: TGTGCCAGTAGGACAGGATATAACACTGAAGCTTTCTTT. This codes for CASRTGYNTEAFF.

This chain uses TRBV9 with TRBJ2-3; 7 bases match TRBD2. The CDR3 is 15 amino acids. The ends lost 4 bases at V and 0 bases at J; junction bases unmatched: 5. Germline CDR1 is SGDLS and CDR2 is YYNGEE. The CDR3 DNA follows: TGTGCCAGCAGCTACTGGCGGGAGAGCACAGATACGCAGTATTTT. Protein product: CASSYWRESTDTQYF.

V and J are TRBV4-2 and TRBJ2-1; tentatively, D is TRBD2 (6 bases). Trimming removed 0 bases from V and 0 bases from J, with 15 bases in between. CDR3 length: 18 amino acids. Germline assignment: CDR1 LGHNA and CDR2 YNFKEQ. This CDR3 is CASSQDRLVVSSYNEQFF. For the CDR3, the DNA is TGTGCCAGCAGCCAAGATCGACTAGTAGTGAGCTCCTACAATGAGCAGTTCTTC.

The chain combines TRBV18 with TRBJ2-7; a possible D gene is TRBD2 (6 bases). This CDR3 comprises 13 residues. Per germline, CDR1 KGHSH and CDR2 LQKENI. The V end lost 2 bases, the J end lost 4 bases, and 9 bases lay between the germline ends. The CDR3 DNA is TGTGCCAGCTCACCATGGGCGGGGTACGAGCAGTACTTC. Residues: CASSPWAGYEQYF.

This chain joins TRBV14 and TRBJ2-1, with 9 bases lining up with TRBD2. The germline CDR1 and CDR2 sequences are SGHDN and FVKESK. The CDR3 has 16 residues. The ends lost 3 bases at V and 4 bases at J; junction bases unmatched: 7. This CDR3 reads CASSHGKTSGYNEQFF. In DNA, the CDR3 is TGTGCCAGCAGCCATGGAAAGACTAGCGGATACAATGAGCAGTTCTTC.

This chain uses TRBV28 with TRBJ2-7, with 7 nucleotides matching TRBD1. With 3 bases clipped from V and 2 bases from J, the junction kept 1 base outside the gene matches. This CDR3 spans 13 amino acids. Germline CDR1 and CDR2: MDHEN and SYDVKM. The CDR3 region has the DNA TGTGCCAGCAGTTTTGACAGGGCCTACGAGCAGTACTTC. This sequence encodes CASSFDRAYEQYF.